This T cell receptor (beta chain) is from a study of Graves' ophthalmopathy and Graves' hyperthyroidism (dated by TCRdb to about 2018). As for the study more broadly: Hyperthyroidism was defined as stable when no progression to ophthalmopathy occurred within 18 months of follow-up. In about six hyperthyroidism patients, T-cell repertoires of thyroid tissue and blood were compared. A discovery set of 100 or so patients (around 44 ophthalmopathy, some 58 stable hyperthyroidism) was enrolled to explore V-J signatures distinguishing ophthalmopathy from hyperthyroidism. The independent validation cohort included 20 or so hyperthyroidism patients plus 17 patients who later progressed from hyperthyroidism to ophthalmopathy. In total, some 130 blood samples were TCR-sequenced: around 42 ophthalmopathy, 80 or so hyperthyroidism and roughly 17 hyperthyroidism-to-ophthalmopathy patients. TCR beta repertoire signatures were used to distinguish Graves' ophthalmopathy from Graves' hyperthyroidism and to predict progression to ophthalmopathy. Once sampling was done, hyperthyroidism patients were given methimazole at a starting dose of 30 mg daily, while ophthalmopathy patients were given high-dose intravenous methylprednisolone. Summary of the overall study and its limitations: In validation, the model predicted ophthalmopathy progression with 70.59% sensitivity and 72% to 80% specificity; about a dozen predicted patients were CT-confirmed with GO in a median of 6.5 months. Sample size was not predetermined statistically, and investigators were not blinded to group allocation. In cross-validation, the 13-signature model distinguished ophthalmopathy from stable hyperthyroidism with 85% to 90% sensitivity and roughly 81% specificity, and in the test set the corresponding values were about 80% and 75%. Most expanded thyroid clonotypes with a frequency above 0.001 also appeared in blood, which suggests that blood repertoires may reflect the immune response in the thyroid.

Hyperthyroidism patients were newly diagnosed, were aged 18 to 65 years, and had a disease duration under 2 months. Anyone with other autoimmune diseases, uncontrolled infections, pregnancy or lactation was excluded from the study. Diagnosis relied on clinical symptoms, serum thyroxine, TRAb, thyroid ultrasound and orbital computed tomography. Total RNA was extracted using Trizol reagent, and RNA quality was checked on an Agilent 2100 Bioanalyzer. The CDR3 contains 13 residues, cysteine and phenylalanine counted. Only the CDR3 part of the read is kept: 39 bases, read in frame from the first base. V was cut back by 4 bases and J by 7 bases, leaving a gap of 15 bases between them. CDR1 SGHRS and CDR2 YFSETQ were looked up in the germline V gene. For repertoire sequencing, the TCR beta CDR3 regions were amplified from RNA transcripts. A first-round RT-PCR used HTBI primers with the Qiagen OneStep RT-PCR kit, followed by a second-round multiplex PCR, size selection and purification. The libraries underwent paired-end sequencing with 100 bp reads on an Illumina HiSeq2000. The published analysis was carried out like this. SOAPnuke was used for read processing, and reads with adapters, uncalled bases, a mean Phred below 15, or no exact constant-primer or identifier match were discarded. High-quality paired reads were merged with COPE v1.2.5. Each unique nucleotide sequence was treated as a clonotype, and MiTCR v1.1 was used to align the clonotypes to the IMGT TRB V, D and J references. Analysis was restricted to V-J combinations with a frequency above 0.0001, which covered roughly 99% of repertoires. A TCR clonal expansion and chaos score per V-J combination was defined as the ratio of F50 clonal expansion to chaos observed in the TCRdist matrix. Welch's t-statistics and random forest were used to reduce features to some 13 V-J combinations, which were fed into a naive Bayes classifier. Thyroid-blood repertoire similarity was quantified with the Morisita-Horn index. In-frame beta chains were kept once TCRdb had trimmed the public reads at Q25 with fastp and called clones with MiXCR. One record per CDR3 amino acid sequence lists the most common genes and DNA. In this record, the V and J calls reflect TCRdb's handling and not the investigators' own analysis. This sample holds more than 1,000,000 distinct CDR3 sequences; 35% to 40% were observed only once. The biggest ten clones account for 11% of the sample.

This clonotype has more than one count but fewer than ten. No antigen is known for it. Base qualities are not recorded, but no much larger clone differs from it by a single base. Rearrangement joined TRBV5-1 to TRBJ2-7; the D gene lacks a confident call. This TCR was sampled from an adult man with Graves' hyperthyroidism. Sequenced: peripheral blood or thyroid tissue (not recorded which). The CDR3 corresponds to CASSPGRMGEQYF. The nucleotide sequence is given as TGCGCCAGCAGCCCTGGGCGGATGGGTGAGCAGTACTTC.